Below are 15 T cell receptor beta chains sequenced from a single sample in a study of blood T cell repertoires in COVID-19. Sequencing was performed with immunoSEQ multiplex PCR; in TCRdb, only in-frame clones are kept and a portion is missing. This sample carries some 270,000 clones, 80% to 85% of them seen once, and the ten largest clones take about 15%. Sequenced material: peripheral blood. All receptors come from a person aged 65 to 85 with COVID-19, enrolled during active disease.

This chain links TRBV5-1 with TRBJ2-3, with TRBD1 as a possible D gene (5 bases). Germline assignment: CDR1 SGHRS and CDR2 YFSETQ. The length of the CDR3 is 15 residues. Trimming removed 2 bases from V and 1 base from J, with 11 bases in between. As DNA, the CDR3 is TGCGCCAGCAGCTTCGGCAGGGCCCGCACAGATACGCAGTATTTT. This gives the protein CASSFGRARTDTQYF.

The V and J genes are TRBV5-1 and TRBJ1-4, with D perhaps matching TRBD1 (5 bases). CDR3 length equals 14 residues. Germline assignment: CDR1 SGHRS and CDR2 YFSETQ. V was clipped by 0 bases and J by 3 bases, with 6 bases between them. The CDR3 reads CASSLGQSNEKLFF. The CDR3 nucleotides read TGCGCCAGCAGCTTGGGACAGTCTAATGAAAAACTGTTTTTT.

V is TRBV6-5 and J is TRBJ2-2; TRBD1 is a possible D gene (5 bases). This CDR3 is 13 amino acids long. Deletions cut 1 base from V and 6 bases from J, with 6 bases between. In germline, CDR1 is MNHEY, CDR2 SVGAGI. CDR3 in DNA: TGTGCCAGCAGTTACTTGACAGCCGGGGAGCTGTTTTTT. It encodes CASSYLTAGELFF.

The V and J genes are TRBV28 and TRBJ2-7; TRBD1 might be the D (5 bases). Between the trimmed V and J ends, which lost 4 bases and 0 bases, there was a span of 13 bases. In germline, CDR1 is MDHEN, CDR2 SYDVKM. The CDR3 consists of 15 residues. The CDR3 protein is CASSSPWTSSYEQYF. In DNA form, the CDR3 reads TGTGCCAGCAGTTCCCCGTGGACAAGCTCCTACGAGCAGTACTTC. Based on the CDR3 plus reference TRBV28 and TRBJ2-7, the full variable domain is DVKVTQSSRYLVKRTGEKVFLECVQDMDHENMFWYRQDPGLGLRLIYFSYDVKMKEKGDIPEGYSVSREKKERFSLILESASTNQTSMYLCASSSPWTSSYEQYFGPGTRLTVT.

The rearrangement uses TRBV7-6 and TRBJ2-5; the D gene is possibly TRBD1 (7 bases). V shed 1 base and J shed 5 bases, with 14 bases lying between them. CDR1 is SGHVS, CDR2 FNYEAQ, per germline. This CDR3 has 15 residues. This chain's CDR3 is CASSLGQGGRETQYF. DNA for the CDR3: TGTGCCAGCAGCTTAGGGCAGGGGGGTCGGGAGACCCAGTACTTC.

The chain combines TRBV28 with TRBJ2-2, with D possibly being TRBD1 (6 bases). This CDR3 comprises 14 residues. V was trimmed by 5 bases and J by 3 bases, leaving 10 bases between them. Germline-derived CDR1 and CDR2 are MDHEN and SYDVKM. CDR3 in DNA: TGTGCCAGCAGTCAGGGGAGATACACCGGGGAGCTGTTTTTT. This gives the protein CASSQGRYTGELFF. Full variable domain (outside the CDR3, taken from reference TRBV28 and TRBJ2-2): DVKVTQSSRYLVKRTGEKVFLECVQDMDHENMFWYRQDPGLGLRLIYFSYDVKMKEKGDIPEGYSVSREKKERFSLILESASTNQTSMYLCASSQGRYTGELFFGEGSRLTVL.

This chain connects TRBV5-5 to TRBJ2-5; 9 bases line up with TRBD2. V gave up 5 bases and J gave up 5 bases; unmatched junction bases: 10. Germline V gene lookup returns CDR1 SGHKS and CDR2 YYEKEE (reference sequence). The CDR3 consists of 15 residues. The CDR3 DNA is TGTGCCAGCAGTTATACCGGACTAGCGATGGAGACCCAGTACTTC. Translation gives CASSYTGLAMETQYF.

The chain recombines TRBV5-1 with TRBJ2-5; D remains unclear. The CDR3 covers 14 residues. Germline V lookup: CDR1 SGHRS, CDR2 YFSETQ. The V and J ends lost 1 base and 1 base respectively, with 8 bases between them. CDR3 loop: CASSLMAVQETQYF. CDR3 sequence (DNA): TGCGCCAGCAGCTTGATGGCAGTCCAAGAGACCCAGTACTTC. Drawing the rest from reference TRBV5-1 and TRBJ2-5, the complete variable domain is KAGVTQTPRYLIKTRGQQVTLSCSPISGHRSVSWYQQTPGQGLQFLFEYFSETQRNKGNFPGRFSGRQFSNSRSEMNVSTLELGDSALYLCASSLMAVQETQYFGPGTRLLVL.

CDR3 in amino acids: CAISETDQETQYF. The CDR3, as DNA: TGTGCCATCAGTGAAACAGACCAAGAGACCCAGTACTTC. The chain employs TRBV10-3 and TRBJ2-5, with D hard to call. Germline-derived CDR1 and CDR2 are ENHRY and SYGVKD. V lost 3 bases and J lost 0, with 5 bases in between. The CDR3 runs to 13 residues.

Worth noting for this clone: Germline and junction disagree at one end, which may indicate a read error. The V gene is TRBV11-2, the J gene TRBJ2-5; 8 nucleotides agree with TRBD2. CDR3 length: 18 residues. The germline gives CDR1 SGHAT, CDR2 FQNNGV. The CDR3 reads CASSLVAVGRARGEIQYF. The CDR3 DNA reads TGTGCCAGCAGCTTAGTCGCCGTCGGGAGGGCAAGGGGAGAGATCCAGTACTTC.

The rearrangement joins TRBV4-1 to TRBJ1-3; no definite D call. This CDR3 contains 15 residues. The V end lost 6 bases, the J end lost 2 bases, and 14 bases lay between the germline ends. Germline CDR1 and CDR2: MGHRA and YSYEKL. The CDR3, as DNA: TGCGCCAGCAGGGTGTATGGACTGGCTGGAAACACCATATATTTT. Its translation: CASRVYGLAGNTIYF.

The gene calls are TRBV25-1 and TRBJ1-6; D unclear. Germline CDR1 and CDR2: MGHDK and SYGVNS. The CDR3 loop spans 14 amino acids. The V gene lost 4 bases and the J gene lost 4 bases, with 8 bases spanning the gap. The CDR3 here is CASSGGGYNSPLHF. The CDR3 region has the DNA TGTGCCAGCAGTGGAGGAGGTTATAATTCACCCCTCCACTTT.

In DNA form, the CDR3 reads TGTGCCAGCAGCTCAGGGCTTTCAGGGGGCGTTGGAAACACCATATATTTT. Translation gives CASSSGLSGGVGNTIYF. The chain is built from TRBV7-2 and TRBJ1-3; 8 nucleotides line up with TRBD1. Germline V gene data show CDR1 as SGHTA and CDR2 as FQGNSA. After removal of 4 bases from V and 3 bases from J, the junction contained 11 bases not matched to a gene. The CDR3 runs to 17 residues.

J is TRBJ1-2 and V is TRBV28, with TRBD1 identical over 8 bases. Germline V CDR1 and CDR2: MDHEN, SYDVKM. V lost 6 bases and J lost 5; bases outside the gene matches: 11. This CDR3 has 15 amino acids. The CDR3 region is CASSQGTGSFYGYTF. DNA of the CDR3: TGTGCCAGCAGCCAGGGGACAGGCTCTTTTTATGGCTACACCTTC.

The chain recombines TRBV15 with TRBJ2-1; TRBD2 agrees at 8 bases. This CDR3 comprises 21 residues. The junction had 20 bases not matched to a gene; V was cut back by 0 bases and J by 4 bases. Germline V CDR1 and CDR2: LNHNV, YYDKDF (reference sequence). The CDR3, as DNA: TGTGCCACCAGCAGAGATCTTGGCGGGAGGCAATATTTAATTGCATACAATGAGCAGTTCTTC. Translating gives CATSRDLGGRQYLIAYNEQFF.